Here is one T cell receptor beta chain with its context. Antigen: not known. The sample is drawn from a study of PD-1 blockade in classical Hodgkin lymphoma. Overall study results and limits: Healthy donors were reported to have higher baseline TCR diversity than newly diagnosed patients. Some patients started nivolumab under 1 year after ASCT, and they were excluded.

All trial patients relapsed after autologous stem cell transplantation. Assay used: immunoSEQ multiplex PCR; TCRdb lists only in-frame clones, some missing. The data hold around 99,000 clones, with roughly four fifths observed a single time. CDR3 length equals 15 residues. CDR1 and CDR2 from the germline V gene are SGDLS and YYNGEE. Trimming shortened V by 0 bases and J by 0 bases, and 9 bases separated the two germline ends. The sample consisted of peripheral blood mononuclear cells (PBMCs), taken before the second cycle of nivolumab. The gene calls are TRBV9 and TRBJ1-1, with D hard to call. This TCR was recovered from a human donor with classical Hodgkin lymphoma. The CDR3 here is CASSVAPGMNTEAFF. CDR3 nucleotide sequence: TGTGCCAGCAGCGTAGCGCCGGGAATGAACACTGAAGCTTTCTTT.